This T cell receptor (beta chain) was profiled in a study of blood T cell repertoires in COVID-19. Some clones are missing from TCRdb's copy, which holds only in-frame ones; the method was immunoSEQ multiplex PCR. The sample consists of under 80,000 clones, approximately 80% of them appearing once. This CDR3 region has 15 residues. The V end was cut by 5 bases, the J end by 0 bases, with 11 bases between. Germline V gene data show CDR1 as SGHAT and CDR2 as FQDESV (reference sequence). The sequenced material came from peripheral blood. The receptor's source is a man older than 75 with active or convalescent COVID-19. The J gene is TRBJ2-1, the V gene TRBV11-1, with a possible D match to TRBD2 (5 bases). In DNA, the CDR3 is TGTGCCAGCAGCCGGGGTAGGGTCTCCTACAATGAGCAGTTCTTC. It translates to CASSRGRVSYNEQFF.